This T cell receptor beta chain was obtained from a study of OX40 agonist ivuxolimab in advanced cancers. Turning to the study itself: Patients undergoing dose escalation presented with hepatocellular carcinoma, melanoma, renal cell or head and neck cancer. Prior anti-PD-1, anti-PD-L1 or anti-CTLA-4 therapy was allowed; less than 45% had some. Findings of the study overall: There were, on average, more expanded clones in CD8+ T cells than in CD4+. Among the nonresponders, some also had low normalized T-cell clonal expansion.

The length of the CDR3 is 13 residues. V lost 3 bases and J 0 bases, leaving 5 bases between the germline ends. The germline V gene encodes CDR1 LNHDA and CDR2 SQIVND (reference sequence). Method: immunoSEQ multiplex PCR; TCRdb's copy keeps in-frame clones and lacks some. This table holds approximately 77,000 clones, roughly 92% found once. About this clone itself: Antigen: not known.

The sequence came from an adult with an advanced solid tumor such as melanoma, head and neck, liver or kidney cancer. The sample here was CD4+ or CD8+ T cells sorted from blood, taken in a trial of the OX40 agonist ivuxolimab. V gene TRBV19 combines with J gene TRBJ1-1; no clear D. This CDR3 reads CASSMTVNTEAFF. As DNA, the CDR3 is TGTGCCAGTAGTATGACGGTGAACACTGAAGCTTTCTTT.